This TCR beta chain originates from a study of T cells after yellow fever vaccination. TCRdb redid the calling of the 5' RACE reads with MiXCR, one entry per CDR3 protein. The sample gives some 160,000 distinct CDR3 sequences, approximately 10% of which show up once; under 40% is in the top ten. The ends were cut back, 10 bases at V and 0 bases at J, with 13 bases in the middle. This CDR3 has 14 residues. The study's findings and limits: The secondary response peaked faster, at day 5 versus 15, but was weaker. Post-booster reappearance was seen for most primary-vaccination clones (roughly 97% CD4, about 90% CD8). CD4 and CD8 compartments shared a small share of clonotypes, likely from convergent recombination.

This clonotype was counted a few times. The antigen is not known. The receptor comes from a young man who received the YFV17D yellow fever vaccine. V and J are TRBV12-3 or TRBV12-4 and TRBJ1-3; the D gene is possibly TRBD1 (5 bases). This material consisted of CD8+ T cells sorted from PBMCs, taken 45 days after the yellow fever booster vaccination. Here the CDR3 reads CATEWGISGNTIYF. The CDR3 region has the DNA TGTGCCACCGAGTGGGGGATCTCTGGAAACACCATATATTTT.